These T cell receptor beta chains were read from a single sample in a study of T cell clonotyping in hematopoietic cell transplantation. The data were produced by immunoSEQ multiplex PCR, yet TCRdb's version contains in-frame clones alone and is incomplete. The sample holds some 13,000 clones, 94% seen once. The sample here was PBMCs, taken 30 days after allogeneic stem cell transplant. These receptors all stem from a male patient aged 55-69 years who had an allogeneic stem cell transplant from an unrelated donor, so the T cells may come from the graft donor. Some clones in this sample may be carry-over from other donors' samples. The CDR3 runs from the conserved cysteine through the conserved F or W. Each record gives: V gene, J gene, D gene, clone size, CDR3 protein, CDR3 DNA. D genes are given only for firm matches. Not all rows give a size; the values are once, few, many and, for expanded clones, a class.

>TRBV7-9|TRBJ2-3|-|once
CASTPGGDTQYF
TGTGCCAGCACCCCGGGTGGGGATACGCAGTATTTT
>TRBV29-1|TRBJ1-1|-|-
CSVEDRQGQGWNNEAFF
TGCAGCGTTGAAGATCGGCAGGGGCAGGGATGGAATAACGAAGCTTTCTTT
>TRBV4-1|TRBJ1-5|-|-
CASSQDQDGNQPQHF
TGCGCCAGCAGCCAAGATCAGGACGGGAATCAGCCCCAGCATTTT
>TRBV11-2|TRBJ1-1|-|-
CASSAKQGPGTEAFF
TGTGCCAGCAGCGCGAAACAGGGACCGGGCACTGAAGCTTTCTTT
>TRBV2|TRBJ2-5|TRBD1|-
CASSGRGYETQYF
TGTGCCAGCAGTGGCAGGGGGTACGAGACCCAGTACTTC
>TRBV29-1|TRBJ1-2|TRBD1|-
CSGHDRDGYTF
TGCAGCGGCCACGACAGGGACGGCTACACCTTC
>TRBV27|TRBJ2-3|-|-
CASSAYGTANGDTQYF
TGTGCCAGCAGTGCCTACGGGACTGCGAACGGGGATACGCAGTATTTT
>TRBV30|TRBJ2-7|TRBD1|-
CAWSAGTGTYEQYF
TGTGCCTGGAGTGCCGGGACAGGGACCTACGAGCAGTACTTC
>TRBV7-2|TRBJ2-7|-|once
CASSLAPSGAGEQYF
TGTGCCAGCAGCTTAGCGCCCTCCGGGGCGGGTGAGCAGTACTTC
>TRBV5-4|TRBJ2-7|-|-
CASSAGTSSSYEQYF
TGTGCCAGCAGCGCTGGGACCTCGAGCTCCTACGAGCAGTACTTC
>TRBV4-3|TRBJ1-3|-|-
CASSLDGYSGNTIYF
TGCGCCAGCAGTCTGGACGGATACTCTGGAAACACCATATATTTT
>TRBV19|TRBJ1-1|-|-
CASSPPGTEAFF
TGTGCCAGTAGTCCTCCCGGGACAGAAGCTTTCTTT
>TRBV11-1|TRBJ1-4|-|-
CASSPRRGAGTNEKLFF
TGTGCCAGCAGCCCTCGGAGAGGGGCAGGGACTAATGAAAAACTGTTTTTT
>TRBV6-5|TRBJ1-2|TRBD1|-
CASSYSLQGNGYTF
TGTGCCAGCAGTTACTCCTTACAGGGGAATGGCTACACCTTC
>TRBV7-9|TRBJ2-7|-|-
CASSLAPQYEQYF
TGTGCCAGCAGCTTAGCGCCACAGTACGAGCAGTACTTC
>TRBV19|TRBJ2-2|-|-
CASSPRGAQTGELFF
TGTGCCAGTAGCCCTAGGGGGGCGCAAACCGGGGAGCTGTTTTTT
>TRBV7-9|TRBJ1-1|-|-
CASSRPNPTGRTEAFF
TGTGCCAGCAGCCGACCCAATCCGACGGGCCGCACTGAAGCTTTCTTT
>TRBV5-1|TRBJ1-2|-|-
CASGTGQPNYGYTF
TGCGCCAGCGGTACTGGACAGCCCAACTATGGCTACACCTTC
>TRBV7-2|TRBJ2-5|-|-
CASTLDSTSEETQYF
TGTGCCAGCACCTTGGACAGCACTAGCGAAGAGACCCAGTACTTC
>TRBV6-1|TRBJ1-5|-|-
CASSVAYDNQPQHF
TGTGCCAGCAGTGTCGCTTATGACAATCAGCCCCAGCATTTT
>TRBV25-1|TRBJ2-3|-|-
CATDTDTQYF
TGTGCCACCGACACAGATACGCAGTATTTT
>TRBV10-3|TRBJ1-2|TRBD1|-
CAISESRRTGSVPYGYTF
TGTGCCATCAGTGAGTCACGGAGGACAGGCTCAGTTCCCTATGGCTACACCTTC
>TRBV19|TRBJ1-2|TRBD1|once
CASKPGTGDYGYTF
TGTGCCAGTAAGCCAGGGACAGGAGACTATGGCTACACCTTC
>TRBV6-1|TRBJ1-5|-|-
CASSGGQPQHF
TGTGCCAGCAGTGGGGGTCAGCCCCAGCATTTT
>TRBV19|TRBJ1-1|TRBD1|-
CASSIGQGGTEAFF
TGTGCCAGTAGTATCGGACAGGGGGGGACTGAAGCTTTCTTT
>TRBV4-3|TRBJ2-7|-|-
CASSHELKYYEQYF
TGCGCCAGCAGCCACGAATTGAAGTACTACGAGCAGTACTTC
>TRBV9|TRBJ2-5|TRBD2|few
CASSPSPKLAGGRETQYF
TGTGCCAGCAGCCCTTCCCCGAAATTAGCGGGGGGGAGGGAGACCCAGTACTTC
>TRBV5-4|TRBJ2-6|TRBD2|once
CASSSGTSAAGANVLTF
TGTGCCAGCAGTTCCGGGACTAGCGCAGCAGGGGCCAACGTCCTGACTTTC
>TRBV10-1|TRBJ1-4|-|-
CASSEKRGQVNEKLFF
TGCGCCAGCAGTGAAAAGAGGGGACAAGTTAATGAAAAACTGTTTTTT
>TRBV25-1|TRBJ1-6|-|-
CASTYSWSPLHF
TGTGCCAGCACCTACTCATGGTCACCCCTCCACTTT
>TRBV6-5|TRBJ1-1|TRBD1|large
CASSRDRGNTEAFF
TGTGCCAGCAGCCGAGACAGGGGGAACACTGAAGCTTTCTTT
>TRBV7-2|TRBJ2-5|-|once
CASSLGTIKTQYF
TGTGCCAGCAGCTTGGGGACAATAAAGACCCAGTACTTC
>TRBV28|TRBJ1-5|TRBD1|-
CASSLRGPKTYSNQPQHF
TGTGCCAGCAGTTTGAGGGGGCCAAAGACCTATAGCAATCAGCCCCAGCATTTT
>TRBV19|TRBJ2-7|TRBD1|-
CASSTEGQGAYEQYF
TGTGCCAGTAGTACGGAAGGACAGGGGGCATACGAGCAGTACTTC
>TRBV11-2|TRBJ2-7|TRBD2|-
CASSKTSGPSYEQYF
TGTGCCAGCAGCAAGACTAGCGGGCCCTCCTACGAGCAGTACTTC
>TRBV28|TRBJ1-1|-|once
CASNTGWSTEAFF
TGTGCCAGCAACACAGGGTGGAGCACTGAAGCTTTCTTT
>TRBV29-1|TRBJ2-3|-|-
CSVEGHLGADTQYF
TGCAGCGTTGAAGGGCATCTAGGCGCAGATACGCAGTATTTT
>TRBV19|TRBJ2-1|-|-
CASTLSGADEQFF
TGTGCCAGTACTCTGTCGGGAGCGGATGAGCAGTTCTTC
>TRBV7-2|TRBJ2-2|-|-
CASSQGPGDTGELFF
TGTGCCAGCAGCCAGGGGCCGGGGGACACCGGGGAGCTGTTTTTT
>TRBV5-1|TRBJ2-7|TRBD1|-
CASSLGVATGAYEQYF
TGCGCCAGCAGCTTGGGAGTTGCTACAGGGGCCTACGAGCAGTACTTC
>TRBV10-3|TRBJ2-3|-|once
CAISEGATDTQYF
TGTGCCATCAGTGAGGGGGCCACAGATACGCAGTATTTT
>TRBV9|TRBJ1-2|-|once
CASSGGDAYGYTF
TGTGCCAGCAGCGGAGGGGATGCCTATGGCTACACCTTC
>TRBV5-1|TRBJ1-2|-|-
CASSLRTEQNYGYTF
TGCGCCAGCAGCCTACGGACAGAACAAAACTATGGCTACACCTTC
>TRBV10-3|TRBJ2-1|TRBD2|-
CAISDGTSGGPNEQFF
TGTGCCATCAGTGATGGGACTAGCGGGGGCCCCAATGAGCAGTTCTTC
>TRBV4-2|TRBJ2-2|-|-
CASSREAPNTGELFF
TGTGCCAGCAGCCGGGAAGCACCGAACACCGGGGAGCTGTTTTTT
>TRBV6-6|TRBJ1-4|TRBD1|-
CASSRGTVEKLFF
TGTGCCAGCAGTCGCGGGACAGTTGAAAAACTGTTTTTT
>TRBV4-1|TRBJ2-3|TRBD2|-
CASSRGRGDTDTQYF
TGCGCCAGCAGCCGAGGGCGGGGGGACACAGATACGCAGTATTTT
>TRBV19|TRBJ2-4|-|-
CASSERGLEVMEAKNIQYF
TGTGCCAGTAGTGAAAGGGGCCTAGAAGTAATGGAGGCCAAAAACATTCAGTACTTC
>TRBV19|TRBJ2-3|TRBD1|-
CASRPGQGGDTQYF
TGTGCCAGTAGACCGGGACAGGGGGGAGATACGCAGTATTTT